This T cell receptor beta chain was captured in a study of blood T cell repertoires in COVID-19. Germline values: CDR1 SGHNT, CDR2 YYREEE (reference sequence). The V gene lost 0 bases and the J gene lost 1 base, with 9 bases spanning the gap. The CDR3 is 15 amino acids. Under the authors' procedure: Using reference gene primer amplification, nucleated cell counts were estimated. Method: immunoSEQ multiplex PCR; TCRdb's copy keeps in-frame clones and lacks some. V and J calls and clone size are those listed in that table; D and trimming were worked out from the DNA. The sample contains 380,000 or so clones, roughly 90% of which appear only once.

The chain employs TRBV5-4 and TRBJ2-3; D is uncertain. The clonotype was recovered from a man aged 40-49 years with acute or convalescent COVID-19. Sequencing was performed on peripheral blood. The CDR3 coding sequence is TGTGCCAGCAGCTTGGCCGTTTCTCGCACAGATACGCAGTATTTT. This translates into CASSLAVSRTDTQYF.